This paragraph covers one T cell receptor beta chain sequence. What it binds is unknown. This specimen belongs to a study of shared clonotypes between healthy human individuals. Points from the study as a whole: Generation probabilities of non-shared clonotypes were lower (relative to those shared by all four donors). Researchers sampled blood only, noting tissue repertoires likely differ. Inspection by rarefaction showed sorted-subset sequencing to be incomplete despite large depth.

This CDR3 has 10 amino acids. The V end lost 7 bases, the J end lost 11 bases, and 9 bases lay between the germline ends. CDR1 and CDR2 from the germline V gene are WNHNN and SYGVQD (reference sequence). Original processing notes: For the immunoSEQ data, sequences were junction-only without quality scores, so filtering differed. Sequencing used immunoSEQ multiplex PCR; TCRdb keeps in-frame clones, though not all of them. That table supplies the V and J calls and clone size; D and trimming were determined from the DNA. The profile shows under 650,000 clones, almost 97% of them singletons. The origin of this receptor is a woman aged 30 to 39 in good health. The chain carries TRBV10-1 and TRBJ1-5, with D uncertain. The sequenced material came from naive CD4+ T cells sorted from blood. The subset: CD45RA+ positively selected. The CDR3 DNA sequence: TGCGCCAGCACTATTCAATCCCAGCATTTT. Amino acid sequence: CASTIQSQHF.